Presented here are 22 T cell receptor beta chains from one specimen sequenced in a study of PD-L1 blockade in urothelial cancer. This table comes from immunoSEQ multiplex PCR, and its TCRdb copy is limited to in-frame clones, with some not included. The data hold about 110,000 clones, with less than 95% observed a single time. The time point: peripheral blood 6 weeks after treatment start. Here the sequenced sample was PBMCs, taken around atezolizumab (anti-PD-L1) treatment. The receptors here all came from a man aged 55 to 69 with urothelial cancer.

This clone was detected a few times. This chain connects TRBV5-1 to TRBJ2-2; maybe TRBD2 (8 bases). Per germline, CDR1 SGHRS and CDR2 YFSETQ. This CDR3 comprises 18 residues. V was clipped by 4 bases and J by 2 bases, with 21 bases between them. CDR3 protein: CASSRGGTDYLNTGELFF. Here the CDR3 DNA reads TGCGCCAGCAGCCGGGGGGGGACAGATTACCTTAACACCGGGGAGCTGTTTTTT.

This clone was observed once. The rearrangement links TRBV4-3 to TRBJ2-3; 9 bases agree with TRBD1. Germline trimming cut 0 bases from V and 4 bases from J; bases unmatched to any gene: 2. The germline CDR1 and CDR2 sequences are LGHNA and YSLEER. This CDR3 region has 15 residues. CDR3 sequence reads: CASSQDDRGADTQYF. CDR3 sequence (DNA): TGCGCCAGCAGCCAAGACGACAGGGGGGCAGATACGCAGTATTTT.

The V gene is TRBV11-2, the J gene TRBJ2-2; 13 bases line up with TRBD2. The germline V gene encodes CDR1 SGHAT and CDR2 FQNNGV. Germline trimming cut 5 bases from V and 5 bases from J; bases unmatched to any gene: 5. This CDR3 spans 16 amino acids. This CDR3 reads CASSPGLAGATGELFF. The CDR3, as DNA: TGTGCCAGCAGCCCTGGACTAGCGGGAGCGACCGGGGAGCTGTTTTTT.

The CDR3, as DNA: TGCAGCGTCTACGGACAGGACACAGATACGCAGTATTTT. It yields the protein CSVYGQDTDTQYF. The genes are TRBV29-1 and TRBJ2-3, with 7 bases aligning to TRBD1. Losses at the gene ends were 6 bases for V and 2 bases for J; bases not matched to a gene: 5. This CDR3 contains 13 residues. Germline values: CDR1 SQVTM, CDR2 ANQGSEA.

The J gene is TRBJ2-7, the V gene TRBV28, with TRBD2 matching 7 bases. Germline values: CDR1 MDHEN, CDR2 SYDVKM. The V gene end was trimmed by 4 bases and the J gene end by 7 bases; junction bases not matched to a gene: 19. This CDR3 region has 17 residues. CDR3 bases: TGTGCCAGCAGTTCTGGGGGGGGTCGGGGGATCCTTGGGGAGCAGTACTTC. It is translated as CASSSGGGRGILGEQYF. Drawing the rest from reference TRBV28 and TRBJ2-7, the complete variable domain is DVKVTQSSRYLVKRTGEKVFLECVQDMDHENMFWYRQDPGLGLRLIYFSYDVKMKEKGDIPEGYSVSREKKERFSLILESASTNQTSMYLCASSSGGGRGILGEQYFGPGTRLTVT.

The CDR3 region is CASSYQDWSSYNEQFF. CDR3 coding DNA: TGTGCCAGCAGTTACCAGGACTGGAGCTCCTACAATGAGCAGTTCTTC. The chain recombines TRBV6-6 with TRBJ2-1; possibly TRBD2 for D (5 bases). Germline V gives CDR1 MNHNY, CDR2 SVGAGI (reference sequence). This CDR3 region has 16 residues. Trimming took off 2 bases at V and 0 bases at J, with 11 bases between the two ends.

As DNA, the CDR3 is TGTGCCAGTAGTACGCGGACAGCGTTTAATGAAAAACTGTTTTTT. It encodes CASSTRTAFNEKLFF. The rearrangement uses TRBV19 and TRBJ1-4; TRBD1 might be the D (6 bases). This CDR3 is built from 15 residues. Germline CDR1 LNHDA, CDR2 SQIVND (reference sequence). V lost 4 bases to trimming and J lost 4 bases, with 13 bases between them.

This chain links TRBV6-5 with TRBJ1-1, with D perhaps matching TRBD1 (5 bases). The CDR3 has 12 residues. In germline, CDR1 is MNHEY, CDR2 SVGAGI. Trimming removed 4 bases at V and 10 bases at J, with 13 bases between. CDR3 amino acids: CASSSRGPGAFF. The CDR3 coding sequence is TGTGCCAGCAGTTCTAGGGGCCCGGGAGCTTTCTTT.

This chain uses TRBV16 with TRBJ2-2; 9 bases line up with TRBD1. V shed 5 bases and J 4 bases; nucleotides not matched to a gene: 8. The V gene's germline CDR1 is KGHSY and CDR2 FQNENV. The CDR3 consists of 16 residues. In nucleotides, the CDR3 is TGTGCCAGCAGCTCGGATTACAGGGGGCTCACCGGGGAGCTGTTTTTT. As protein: CASSSDYRGLTGELFF.

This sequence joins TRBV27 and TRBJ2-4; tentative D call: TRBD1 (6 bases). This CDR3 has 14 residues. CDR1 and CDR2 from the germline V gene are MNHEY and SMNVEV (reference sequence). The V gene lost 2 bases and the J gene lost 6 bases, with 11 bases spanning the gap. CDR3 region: CASSLTIRGNIQYF. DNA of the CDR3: TGTGCCAGCAGTTTAACCATCAGGGGAAACATTCAGTACTTC.

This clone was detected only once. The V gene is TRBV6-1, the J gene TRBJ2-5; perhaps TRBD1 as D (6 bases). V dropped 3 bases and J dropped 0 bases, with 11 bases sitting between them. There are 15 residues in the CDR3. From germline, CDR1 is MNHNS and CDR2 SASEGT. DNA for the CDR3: TGTGCCAGCAGTGATAGGACAGTGGACCAAGAGACCCAGTACTTC. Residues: CASSDRTVDQETQYF.

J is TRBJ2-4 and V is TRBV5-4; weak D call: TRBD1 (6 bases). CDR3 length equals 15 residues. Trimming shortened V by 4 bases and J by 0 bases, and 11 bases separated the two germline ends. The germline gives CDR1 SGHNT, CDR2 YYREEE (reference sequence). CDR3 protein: CASSLDSLAKNIQYF. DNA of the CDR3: TGTGCCAGCAGCCTGGACAGCCTAGCCAAAAACATTCAGTACTTC.

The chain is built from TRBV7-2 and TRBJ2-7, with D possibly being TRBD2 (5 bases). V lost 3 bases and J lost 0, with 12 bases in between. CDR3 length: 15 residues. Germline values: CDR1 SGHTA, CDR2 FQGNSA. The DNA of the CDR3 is TGTGCCAGCAGCTTGAGGGAAGGGAGCTCCTACGAGCAGTACTTC. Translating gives CASSLREGSSYEQYF.

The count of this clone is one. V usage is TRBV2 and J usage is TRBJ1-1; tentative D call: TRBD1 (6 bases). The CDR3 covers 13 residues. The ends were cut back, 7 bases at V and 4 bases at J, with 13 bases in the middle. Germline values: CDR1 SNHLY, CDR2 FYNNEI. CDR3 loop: CASIEQGPTEAFF. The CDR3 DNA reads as TGTGCCAGCATCGAACAGGGTCCCACTGAAGCTTTCTTT.

CDR3 in DNA: TGCGCCAGCAGCCATCCGAACCGGGATACTTACAATGAGCAGTTCTTC. Translating gives CASSHPNRDTYNEQFF. The chain is built from TRBV4-1 and TRBJ2-1; the D gene is possibly TRBD2 (5 bases). Between the trimmed V and J ends, which lost 3 bases and 4 bases, there was a span of 16 bases. The CDR3 extends over 16 amino acids. Germline V lookup: CDR1 MGHRA, CDR2 YSYEKL.

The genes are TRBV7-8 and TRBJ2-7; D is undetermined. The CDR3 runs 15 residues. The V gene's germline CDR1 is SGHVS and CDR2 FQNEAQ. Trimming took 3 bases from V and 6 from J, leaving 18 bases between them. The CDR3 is CASSFGVRPLVEQYF. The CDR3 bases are TGTGCCAGCAGCTTCGGAGTTAGACCTCTCGTCGAGCAGTACTTC.

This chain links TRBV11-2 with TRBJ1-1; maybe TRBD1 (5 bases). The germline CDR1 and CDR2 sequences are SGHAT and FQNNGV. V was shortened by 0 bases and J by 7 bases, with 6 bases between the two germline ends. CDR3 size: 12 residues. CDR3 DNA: TGTGCCAGCAGCTTAGAGGGGGGTGAAGCTTTCTTT. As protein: CASSLEGGEAFF.

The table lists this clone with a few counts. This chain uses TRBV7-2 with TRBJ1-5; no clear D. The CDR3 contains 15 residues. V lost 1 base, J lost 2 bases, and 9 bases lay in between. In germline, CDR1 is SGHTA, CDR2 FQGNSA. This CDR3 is CASSLEAGGNQPQHF. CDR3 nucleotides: TGTGCCAGCAGCTTAGAAGCGGGAGGCAATCAGCCCCAGCATTTT.

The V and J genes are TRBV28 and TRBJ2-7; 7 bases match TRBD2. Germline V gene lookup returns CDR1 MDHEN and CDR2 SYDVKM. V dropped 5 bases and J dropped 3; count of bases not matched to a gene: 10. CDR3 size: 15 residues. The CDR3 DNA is TGTGCCAGCAGTCCCAGCGGGACCGCAGGCTACGAGCAGTACTTC. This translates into CASSPSGTAGYEQYF.

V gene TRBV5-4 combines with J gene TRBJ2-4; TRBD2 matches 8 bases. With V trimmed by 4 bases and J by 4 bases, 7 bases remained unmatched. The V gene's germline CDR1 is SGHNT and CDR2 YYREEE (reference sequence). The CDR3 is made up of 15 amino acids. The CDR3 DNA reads TGTGCCAGCAGCCCGGGGGGGGTACTTAAAAACATTCAGTACTTC. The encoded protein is CASSPGGVLKNIQYF.

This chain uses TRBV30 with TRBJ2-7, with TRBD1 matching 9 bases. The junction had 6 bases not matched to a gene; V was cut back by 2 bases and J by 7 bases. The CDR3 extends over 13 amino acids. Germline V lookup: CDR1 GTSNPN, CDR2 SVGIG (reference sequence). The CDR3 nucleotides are TGTGCCTGGAGTAGGGACAGGGTGGGAGAGCAGTACTTC. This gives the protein CAWSRDRVGEQYF.

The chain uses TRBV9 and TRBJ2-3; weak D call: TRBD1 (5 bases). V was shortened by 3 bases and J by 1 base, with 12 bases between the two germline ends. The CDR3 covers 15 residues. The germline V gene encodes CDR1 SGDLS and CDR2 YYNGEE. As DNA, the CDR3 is TGTGCCAGCAGCGGCCAGGGTTTTGGCACAGATACGCAGTATTTT. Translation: CASSGQGFGTDTQYF.